This T cell receptor beta chain was identified in a study of T cell changes during pregnancy in multiple sclerosis. Per the germline V gene, CDR1 is GTSNPN and CDR2 is SVGIG (reference sequence). The CDR3 is made up of 13 amino acids. Deletions cut 5 bases from V and 10 bases from J, with 15 bases between. TCRdb's table, derived via immunoSEQ multiplex PCR, lists solely in-frame clones and lacks some. The table shows around 100,000 clones, with approximately 90% occurring only once. The sequence came from a female donor with multiple sclerosis, enrolled in a pregnancy study. Sequencing was performed on peripheral blood, taken in the third trimester of pregnancy. This chain uses TRBV30 with TRBJ1-6, with D possibly TRBD1 on 5 matching bases. The CDR3 here is CAWSGSGGSPLHF. CDR3 DNA sequence: TGTGCCTGGTCGGGTTCGGGGGGGTCACCCCTCCACTTT.